This TCR beta chain was recovered during a study of blood T cell repertoires in COVID-19. Across the whole study: Acute and convalescent COVID-19 specimens originated in the United States, Italy and Spain.

Germline V gene lookup returns CDR1 SGHAT and CDR2 FQDESV (reference sequence). Trimming removed 1 base at V and 7 bases at J, with 6 bases between. This CDR3 comprises 12 residues. Using immunoSEQ multiplex PCR, the repertoire was profiled, and TCRdb retains in-frame clones only, with some absent. The top ten hold less than 9.5% of the sample, which has some 230,000 clones, more than 75% seen once. This sequence originates from an elderly woman with COVID-19, enrolled during active disease. Sequences were obtained from peripheral blood. The rearrangement links TRBV11-1 to TRBJ2-3, with D hard to call. The CDR3 DNA follows: TGTGCCAGCAGCTTAGGAGGTAATACGCAGTATTTT. Encoded protein: CASSLGGNTQYF.